The TCR beta chain under discussion was sequenced for a study of response to subunit inactivated influenza vaccine. There are a few counts of this clonotype. V was clipped by 6 bases and J by 7 bases; unmatched bases: 8. Germline V gene lookup returns CDR1 MDHEN and CDR2 SYDVKM. The CDR3 extends over 15 amino acids. TCRdb analysed the RT-PCR reads with MiXCR anew, one entry per CDR3 protein. The sample lists around 650,000 distinct CDR3 sequences; about 15% were seen once. The specimen was PBMCs from blood, collected 11 to 12 days after vaccination. The V and J genes are TRBV28 and TRBJ1-6, with 8 nucleotides matching TRBD1. The TCR was taken from a man in his fifties or sixties who received an inactivated influenza vaccine. CDR3 DNA sequence: TGTGCCAGCAGGGGGACAGGAATTGGGAATTCACCCCTCCACTTT. Translating gives CASRGTGIGNSPLHF.